This T cell receptor beta chain was profiled in a study of T cells in Graves' hyperthyroidism and ophthalmopathy. The table lists this clonotype with a few counts. Per the germline V gene, CDR1 is SGHNT and CDR2 is YYREEE (reference sequence). Trimming left V 4 bases short and J 2 bases short, with 17 bases between. There are 16 residues in the CDR3. Researchers amplified the TCR beta CDR3 regions from RNA transcripts. When the TCR CDR3 underwent first-round RT-PCR, the HTBI primer set was used. TCRdb passed the multiplex PCR reads through MiXCR, listing each CDR3 protein once. Among roughly 180,000 distinct CDR3 sequences listed, roughly 9.4% were seen once.

The genes are TRBV5-4 and TRBJ2-3; perhaps TRBD1 as D (6 bases). The sequenced material came from blood. The receptor's source is a woman younger than 35 with Graves' hyperthyroidism that later progressed to Graves' ophthalmopathy. CDR3 nucleotide sequence: TGTGCCAGCAGCAAAAAACAGGGCGGACTCACAGATACGCAGTATTTT. Amino acids: CASSKKQGGLTDTQYF.